The 5 T cell receptor beta chains given below trace back to one sample, sequenced in a study of T cells in Graves' hyperthyroidism and ophthalmopathy. RNA transcripts yielded amplified TCR beta CDR3 regions. Primed by the HTBI set, a first-round RT-PCR was run on the TCR CDR3. Via MiXCR, TCRdb re-called the multiplex PCR reads, giving one row per CDR3 protein. Among approximately 420,000 distinct CDR3 sequences, 14% to 15% were seen once, and the ten largest hold 32%. The sample comprised blood. Receptors originate from a woman younger than 45 with Graves' hyperthyroidism.

This clonotype was counted only a few times. The gene calls are TRBV6-1 and TRBJ2-7, with D possibly matching TRBD2 (5 bases). Germline CDR1 and CDR2: MNHNS and SASEGT. Trimming left V 6 bases short and J 4 bases short, with 10 bases between. The CDR3 sequence is 12 residues long. The CDR3 region is CASSDYSYEQYF. The CDR3 region has the DNA TGTGCCAGCAGCGACTACTCTTACGAGCAGTACTTC.

This clonotype has a count of ten or more. The chain links TRBV20-1 to TRBJ2-2, with 8 nucleotides matching TRBD2. V trimming: 1 base; J trimming: 6 bases; junction bases outside the gene matches: 7. The germline gives CDR1 DFQATT, CDR2 SNEGSKA (reference sequence). The CDR3 has 15 amino acids. This CDR3 reads CSARGPGLGSGELFF. CDR3 sequence (DNA): TGCAGTGCTAGAGGCCCGGGACTAGGATCCGGGGAGCTGTTTTTT.

The CDR3 region is CASSLGEAYEQYF. The CDR3, as DNA: TGTGCCAGCAGCTTGGGGGAGGCTTACGAGCAGTACTTC. This chain links TRBV5-6 with TRBJ2-7, with a weak D call TRBD2 (6 bases). V was trimmed by 0 bases and J by 4 bases, leaving 8 bases between them. Germline V gives CDR1 SGHDT, CDR2 YYEEEE. This CDR3 spans 13 amino acids.

Many counts were recorded for this clonotype. J is TRBJ1-4 and V is TRBV20-1, with TRBD1 matching over 10 bases. With V trimmed by 3 bases and J by 8 bases, 9 bases remained unmatched. The CDR3 is made up of 15 amino acids. Per the germline V gene, CDR1 is DFQATT and CDR2 is SNEGSKA (reference sequence). The CDR3 DNA reads as TGCAGTGCTAGGGAGATGGGACAGGGGAACGAAAAACTGTTTTTT. Its protein product is CSAREMGQGNEKLFF.

This clonotype has ten or more counts. This chain uses TRBV10-2 with TRBJ1-1, with 7 bases identical to TRBD1. Germline CDR1 reads WSHSY; CDR2 reads SAAADI. V shed 7 bases, J shed 4 bases, and the junction held 12 bases outside the gene matches. CDR3 length: 15 amino acids. The CDR3 protein is CASTDPGQDTTEAFF. As DNA, the CDR3 is TGCGCCAGCACTGACCCCGGACAGGATACCACTGAAGCTTTCTTT.